The 22 T cell receptor beta chains reported below all come from one sample, sequenced in a study of post-analysis software for immune sequencing data. Regarding the study as a whole: The five TRBV segments detected at higher frequency in patients than in controls included TRBV5-6, TRBV5-1 and TRBV20-1.

What these receptors recognize is not known. Sequencing libraries made from TCR beta cDNA carried unique molecular identifiers. TCRdb recomputed calls from the PCR reads with MiXCR, one row per CDR3 protein. Found here are 700,000 to 900,000 distinct CDR3 sequences, under 60% of them singletons; the top ten hold roughly 4.4%. The sample comprised blood. These receptors all stem from a girl aged 5-17 years with multiple sclerosis.

J is TRBJ2-3 and V is TRBV24-1; D remains unclear. The V end was cut by 4 bases, the J end by 5 bases, with 6 bases between. Per germline, CDR1 KGHDR and CDR2 SFDVKD. The CDR3 is made up of 12 amino acids. DNA of the CDR3: TGTGCCACCAGTGACCCCCAAGATACGCAGTATTTT. Its translation: CATSDPQDTQYF.

In its sample, this clonotype was seen a few times. V and J are TRBV27 and TRBJ2-1, with 12 bases identical to TRBD2. The V segment lost 6 bases and the J segment 8 bases; nucleotides outside the gene matches: 2. CDR3 size: 13 residues. Germline CDR1 is MNHEY and CDR2 is SMNVEV (reference sequence). The CDR3 spells CASRSSGRDEQFF. The CDR3 bases are TGTGCCAGCAGGTCTAGCGGGAGGGATGAGCAGTTCTTC.

The chain's CDR3 is CSGRGLAGGPFQNIQYF. CDR3 coding DNA: TGCAGCGGCCGCGGACTAGCGGGAGGGCCATTCCAAAACATTCAGTACTTC. V gene TRBV29-1 combines with J gene TRBJ2-4; the match to TRBD2 covers 15 bases. The CDR3 has 17 amino acids. With 7 bases clipped from V and 5 bases from J, the junction kept 12 bases outside the gene matches. The V gene's germline CDR1 is SQVTM and CDR2 ANQGSEA.

This clonotype was recorded a few times. The CDR3 loop is CASSLAASGYEQYF. The CDR3 bases are TGTGCCAGCAGCTTGGCGGCTAGCGGTTACGAGCAGTACTTC. The chain joins TRBV5-6 to TRBJ2-7; 7 positions match TRBD2. Germline lookup yields CDR1 SGHDT and CDR2 YYEEEE. The CDR3 totals 14 residues. J lost 4 bases, V lost 0 bases, and 4 bases had no gene match.

The CDR3 DNA reads TGTGCCATCAGACAGGGGAGCTCAGGTTACGAGCAGTACTTC. Translating it yields CAIRQGSSGYEQYF. The genes are TRBV10-3 and TRBJ2-7; 7 nucleotides match TRBD1. Per the germline V gene, CDR1 is ENHRY and CDR2 is SYGVKD. J gave up 4 bases and V 6 bases, and 9 bases lay outside the gene matches. The CDR3 has 14 amino acids.

This clonotype was seen only a few times. The chain combines TRBV7-9 with TRBJ2-7, with TRBD1 identical over 10 bases. The CDR3 extends over 17 amino acids. CDR1 is SEHNR, CDR2 FQNEAQ, per germline (reference sequence). J lost 3 bases, V lost 5 bases, and 13 bases had no gene match. The CDR3 DNA follows: TGTGCCAGCAGCCGCCAAGCAGACAGGGGGCCCAACTACGAGCAGTACTTC. Its translation is CASSRQADRGPNYEQYF.

The chain has TRBV7-2 and TRBJ1-5; D is undetermined. The length of the CDR3 is 16 residues. Germline CDR1 reads SGHTA; CDR2 reads FQGNSA. V lost 2 bases and J 1 base, leaving 12 bases between the germline ends. The CDR3 DNA is TGTGCCAGCAGCTTAAGGGCAGGAGAAAGCAATCAGCCCCAGCATTTT. Translating it yields CASSLRAGESNQPQHF.

The rearrangement joins TRBV6-2 or TRBV6-3 to TRBJ2-7, with a weak D call TRBD2 (6 bases). Per germline, CDR1 MNHEY and CDR2 SVGEGT. The CDR3 extends over 13 amino acids. The V gene lost 5 bases and the J gene lost 2 bases, with 10 bases spanning the gap. The CDR3 coding sequence is TGTGCCAGCAGTGGACTACCGACCTACGAGCAGTACTTC. This translates into CASSGLPTYEQYF.

This clonotype occurred once. The chain has TRBV20-1 and TRBJ1-3; D gene ambiguous. Germline V gives CDR1 DFQATT, CDR2 SNEGSKA (reference sequence). The CDR3 is 14 amino acids. V lost 6 bases to trimming and J lost 0 bases, with 12 bases between them. The chain's CDR3 is CSAENPVSGNTIYF. Written as DNA, the CDR3 is TGCAGTGCGGAGAATCCGGTCTCTGGAAACACCATATATTTT.

This clonotype has a single count. This rearrangement joins TRBV11-2 to TRBJ2-3; TRBD2 matches 13 bases. The CDR3 spans 16 residues. CDR1 is SGHAT, CDR2 FQNNGV, per germline. V was pared by 6 bases and J by 6 bases, with 9 bases of the junction left unmatched. The CDR3 loop is CASRTLLAGGLDTQYF. The CDR3, as DNA: TGTGCCAGCAGGACCCTACTAGCGGGAGGGCTTGATACGCAGTATTTT. Together with reference TRBV11-2 and TRBJ2-3, the CDR3 gives the full variable domain: EAGVAQSPRYKIIEKRQSVAFWCNPISGHATLYWYQQILGQGPKLLIQFQNNGVVDDSQLPKDRFSAERLKGVDSTLKIQPAKLEDSAVYLCASRTLLAGGLDTQYFGPGTRLTVL.

The rearrangement joins TRBV20-1 to TRBJ1-5, with 12 bases aligning to TRBD1. The V gene's germline CDR1 is DFQATT and CDR2 SNEGSKA (reference sequence). Trimming at V came to 3 bases and at J to 1 base, leaving 7 bases not matched to a gene. The CDR3 sequence is 17 residues long. The DNA of the CDR3 is TGCAGTGCTAGTGGGACAGGGGGCGGATTAAGCAATCAGCCCCAGCATTTT. Protein: CSASGTGGGLSNQPQHF.

This clonotype appeared a few times. The chain links TRBV7-9 to TRBJ2-5, with TRBD1 matching over 7 bases. The DNA end lines up better with TRBJ2-7; the J call may be wrong. The CDR3 spans 14 residues. Germline loops: CDR1 SEHNR, CDR2 FQNEAQ (reference sequence). Here the CDR3 reads CASSIRQGFHEQYF. In DNA, the CDR3 is TGTGCCAGCAGCATACGACAGGGCTTCCACGAGCAGTACTTC.

This clonotype was picked up a small number of times. The junction and the germline gene differ at one end; a read error may be behind it. The CDR3 DNA is TGTGCCATCAGCACGAGGACTGGCGAGCAGTACTTC. Amino acid sequence: CAISTRTGEQYF. V gene TRBV7-2 combines with J gene TRBJ2-1, with D perhaps TRBD2 (5 bases). The end of the DNA fits TRBJ2-7 better, so the J call may be wrong. Germline V gene sequence: CDR1 SGHTA, CDR2 FQGNSA. This CDR3 has 12 amino acids.

This chain uses TRBV12-3 or TRBV12-4 with TRBJ1-5; D ambiguous. Trimming stripped 5 bases from V and 1 base from J, with 12 bases between. This CDR3 is built from 15 residues. DNA of the CDR3: TGTGCCAGCAGTCACGGACGGAGAAGCAATCAGCCCCAGCATTTT. Translating gives CASSHGRRSNQPQHF.

The chain employs TRBV5-5 and TRBJ2-5; unclear D gene. The CDR3 has 14 residues. Trimming pared 2 bases from V and 1 base from J, leaving 9 bases between. The germline gives CDR1 SGHKS, CDR2 YYEKEE (reference sequence). The CDR3 sequence: CASSFTHSQETQYF. As DNA, the CDR3 is TGTGCCAGCAGCTTTACTCACTCCCAAGAGACCCAGTACTTC.

V gene TRBV5-1 combines with J gene TRBJ1-5; 7 bases agree with TRBD1. This CDR3 is 16 amino acids long. V lost 1 base and J lost 3; bases outside the gene matches: 7. The germline CDR1 and CDR2 sequences are SGHRS and YFSETQ. The CDR3 spells CASSLPTGASNQPQHF. In DNA, the CDR3 is TGCGCCAGCAGCTTGCCTACAGGGGCCTCCAATCAGCCCCAGCATTTT.

This clonotype was seen more than once but under ten times. DNA of the CDR3: TGCAGTGCTAGAGATCCGGGCAGCGTCTTCGAGCAGTACTTC. This gives the protein CSARDPGSVFEQYF. This sequence joins TRBV20-1 and TRBJ2-5, with D unclear. Judging by the DNA end, TRBJ2-7 fits better; the J call may be wrong. Germline values: CDR1 DFQATT, CDR2 SNEGSKA (reference sequence). The CDR3 covers 14 residues.

This sequence joins TRBV29-1 and TRBJ1-1; 7 positions match TRBD1. CDR3 length: 16 residues. V dropped 7 bases and J dropped 6; count of bases not matched to a gene: 20. Germline V CDR1 and CDR2: SQVTM, ANQGSEA. DNA of the CDR3: TGCAGCGCCGAACGAGGCCCCCACCAGGGGGGCTCTGAAGCTTTCTTT. Translating gives CSAERGPHQGGSEAFF.

This clonotype was counted a few times. The chain joins TRBV9 to TRBJ2-7; TRBD1 matches at 7 bases. CDR3 length: 15 residues. Germline CDR1 SGDLS, CDR2 YYNGEE. V trimming: 3 bases; J trimming: 7 bases; junction bases outside the gene matches: 13. The CDR3 spells CASSASGDSYDEQYF. The CDR3 DNA follows: TGTGCCAGCAGCGCTTCCGGGGACAGCTATGATGAGCAGTACTTC. The entire variable domain, with the rest obtained from reference TRBV9 and TRBJ2-7, is as follows: DSGVTQTPKHLITATGQRVTLRCSPRSGDLSVYWYQQSLDQGLQFLIQYYNGEERAKGNILERFSAQQFPDLHSELNLSSLELGDSALYFCASSASGDSYDEQYFGPGTRLTVT.

The V call is TRBV24-1, the J call TRBJ2-5, with TRBD2 matching 7 bases. V lost 4 bases to trimming and J lost 5 bases; unmatched junction nucleotides: 9. This CDR3 has 15 residues. Per germline, CDR1 KGHDR and CDR2 SFDVKD. The CDR3 reads CATSEGLAEMETQYF. DNA for the CDR3: TGTGCCACCAGTGAAGGGCTAGCGGAAATGGAGACCCAGTACTTC.

Points on this clonotype: The germline gene is not matched at one end of the junction; a read error may be the cause. V is TRBV20-1 and J is TRBJ1-2; D ambiguous. The CDR3 contains 13 residues. Germline values: CDR1 DFQATT, CDR2 SNEGSKA (reference sequence). CDR3 coding DNA: TGCAGTACTGCTACACAGCCCTTTGGAGGCTGCACCTTC. Protein product: CSTATQPFGGCTF.

This clonotype was seen only a few times. This sequence joins TRBV6-2 or TRBV6-3 and TRBJ2-7; D gene ambiguous. CDR1 and CDR2 (germline): MNHEY, SVGEGT. The V end lost 5 bases, the J end lost 4 bases, and 6 bases lay between the germline ends. CDR3 length equals 11 residues. The CDR3 DNA reads as TGTGCCAGCAGTCGAATGTACGAGCAGTACTTC. Its protein product is CASSRMYEQYF.